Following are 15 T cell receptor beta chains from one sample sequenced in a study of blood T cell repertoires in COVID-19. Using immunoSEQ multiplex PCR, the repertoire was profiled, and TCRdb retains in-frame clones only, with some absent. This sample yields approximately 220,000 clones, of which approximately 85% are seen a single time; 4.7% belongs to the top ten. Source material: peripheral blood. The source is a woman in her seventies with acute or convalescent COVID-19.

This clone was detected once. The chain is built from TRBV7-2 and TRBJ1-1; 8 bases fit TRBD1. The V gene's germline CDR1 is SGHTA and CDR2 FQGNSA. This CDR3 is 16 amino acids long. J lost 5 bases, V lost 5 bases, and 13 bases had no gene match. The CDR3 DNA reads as TGTGCCAGCAGCCCTGGACAGGGACGGGAGTGGACTGAAGCTTTCTTT. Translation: CASSPGQGREWTEAFF.

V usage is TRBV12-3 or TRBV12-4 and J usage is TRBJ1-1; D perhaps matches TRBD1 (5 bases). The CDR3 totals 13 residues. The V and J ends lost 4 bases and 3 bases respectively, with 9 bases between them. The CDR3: CASSWGVDTEAFF. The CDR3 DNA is TGTGCCAGCAGTTGGGGGGTGGACACTGAAGCTTTCTTT.

The CDR3 nucleotides are TGTGCCAGCAGCCACTCCGGGACTGGAGATACGCAGTATTTT. Translation: CASSHSGTGDTQYF. The chain employs TRBV3-1 (or the pseudogene TRBV3-2) and TRBJ2-3; TRBD2 might be the D (6 bases). The CDR3 covers 14 residues. Germline V gene data show CDR1 as LGHDT and CDR2 as YNNKEL (reference sequence). The V end was cut by 3 bases, the J end by 5 bases, with 12 bases between.

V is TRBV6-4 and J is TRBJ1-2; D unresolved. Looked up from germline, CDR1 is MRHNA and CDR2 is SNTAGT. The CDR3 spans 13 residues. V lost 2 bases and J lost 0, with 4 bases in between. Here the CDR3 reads CASSDHSNYGYTF. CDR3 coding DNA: TGTGCCAGCAGTGACCACTCTAACTATGGCTACACCTTC.

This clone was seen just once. CDR3 in DNA: TGTGCCAGCAGCCTGGGACTAGCCCGCACAGATACGCAGTATTTT. Residues: CASSLGLARTDTQYF. This sequence joins TRBV5-6 and TRBJ2-3; 9 bases match TRBD2. Germline V gives CDR1 SGHDT, CDR2 YYEEEE. The trim removed 4 bases at V and 1 base at J, leaving 4 bases unmatched. This CDR3 contains 15 residues.

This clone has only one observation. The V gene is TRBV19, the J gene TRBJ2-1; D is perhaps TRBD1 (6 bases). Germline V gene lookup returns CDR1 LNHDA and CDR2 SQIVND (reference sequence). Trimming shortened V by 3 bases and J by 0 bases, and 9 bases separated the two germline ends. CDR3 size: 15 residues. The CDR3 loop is CASSMQGSSYNEQFF. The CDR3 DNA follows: TGTGCCAGTAGTATGCAGGGGAGCTCCTACAATGAGCAGTTCTTC.

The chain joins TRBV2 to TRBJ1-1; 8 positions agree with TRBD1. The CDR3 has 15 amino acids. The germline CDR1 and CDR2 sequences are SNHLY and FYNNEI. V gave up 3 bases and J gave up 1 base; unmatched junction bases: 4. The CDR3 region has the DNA TGTGCCAGCAGTGAGTCCGGGACAGGGAACACTGAAGCTTTCTTT. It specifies CASSESGTGNTEAFF.

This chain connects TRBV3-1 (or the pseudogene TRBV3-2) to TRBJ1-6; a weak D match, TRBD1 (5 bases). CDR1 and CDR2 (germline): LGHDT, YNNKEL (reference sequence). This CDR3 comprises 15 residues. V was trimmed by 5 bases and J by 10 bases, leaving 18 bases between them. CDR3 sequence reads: CASSWDWGGVSPLHF. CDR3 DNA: TGTGCCAGCAGCTGGGACTGGGGTGGAGTATCACCCCTCCACTTT.

The CDR3 nucleotides are TGTGCCAGCAGTTCCGTCTACGAGCAGTACTTC. Translated, it gives CASSSVYEQYF. V and J are TRBV7-9 and TRBJ2-7; D gene unclear. CDR3 length: 11 residues. Germline CDR1 reads SEHNR; CDR2 reads FQNEAQ (reference sequence). V lost 6 bases, J lost 3 bases, and 6 bases lay in between.

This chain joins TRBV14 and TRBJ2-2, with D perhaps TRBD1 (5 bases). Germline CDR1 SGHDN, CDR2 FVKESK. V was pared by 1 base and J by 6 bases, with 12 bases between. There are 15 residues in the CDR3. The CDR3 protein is CASSQAAGWAGELFF. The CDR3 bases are TGTGCCAGCAGCCAAGCGGCAGGGTGGGCCGGGGAGCTGTTTTTT.

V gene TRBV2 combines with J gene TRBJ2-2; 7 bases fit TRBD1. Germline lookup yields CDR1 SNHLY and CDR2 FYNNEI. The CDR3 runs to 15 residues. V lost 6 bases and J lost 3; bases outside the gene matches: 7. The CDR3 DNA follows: TGTGCCAGCAGGAGACAGGGTGTCGACACCGGGGAGCTGTTTTTT. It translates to CASRRQGVDTGELFF.

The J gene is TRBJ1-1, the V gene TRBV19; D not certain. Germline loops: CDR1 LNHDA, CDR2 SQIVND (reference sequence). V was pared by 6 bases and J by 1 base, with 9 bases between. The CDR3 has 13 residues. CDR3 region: CASRLGRNTEAFF. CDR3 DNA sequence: TGTGCCAGTAGGTTGGGGAGGAACACTGAAGCTTTCTTT.

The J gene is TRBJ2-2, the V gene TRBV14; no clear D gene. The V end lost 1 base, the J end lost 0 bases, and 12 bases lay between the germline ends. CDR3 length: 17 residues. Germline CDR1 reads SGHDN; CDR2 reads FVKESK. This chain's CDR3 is CASSQVLRHANTGELFF. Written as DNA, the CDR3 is TGTGCCAGCAGCCAAGTCTTAAGACACGCGAACACCGGGGAGCTGTTTTTT.

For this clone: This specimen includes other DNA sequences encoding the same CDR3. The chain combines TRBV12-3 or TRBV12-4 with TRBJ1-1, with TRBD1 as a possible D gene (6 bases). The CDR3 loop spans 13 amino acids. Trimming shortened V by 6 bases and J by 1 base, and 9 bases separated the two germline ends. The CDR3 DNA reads TGTGCCAGCAGGAAACAGGGGAACACTGAAGCTTTCTTT. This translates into CASRKQGNTEAFF.

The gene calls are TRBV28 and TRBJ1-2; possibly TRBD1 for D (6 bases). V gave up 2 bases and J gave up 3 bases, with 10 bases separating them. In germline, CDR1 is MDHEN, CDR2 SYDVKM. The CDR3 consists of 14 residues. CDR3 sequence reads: CASSLGAGDYGYTF. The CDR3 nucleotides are TGTGCCAGCAGTTTAGGTGCAGGGGACTATGGCTACACCTTC.